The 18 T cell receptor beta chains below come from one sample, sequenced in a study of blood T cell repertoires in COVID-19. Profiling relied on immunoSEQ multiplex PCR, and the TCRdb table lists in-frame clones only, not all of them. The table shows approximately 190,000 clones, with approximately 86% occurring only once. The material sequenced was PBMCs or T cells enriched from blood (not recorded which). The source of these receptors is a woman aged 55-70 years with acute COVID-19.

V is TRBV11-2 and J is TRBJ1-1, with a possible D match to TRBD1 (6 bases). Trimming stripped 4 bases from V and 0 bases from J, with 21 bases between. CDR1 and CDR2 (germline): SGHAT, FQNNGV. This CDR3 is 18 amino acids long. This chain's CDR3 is CASSSLGTGFRLNTEAFF. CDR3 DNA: TGTGCCAGCAGCTCCCTAGGAACAGGGTTTCGGCTGAACACTGAAGCTTTCTTT.

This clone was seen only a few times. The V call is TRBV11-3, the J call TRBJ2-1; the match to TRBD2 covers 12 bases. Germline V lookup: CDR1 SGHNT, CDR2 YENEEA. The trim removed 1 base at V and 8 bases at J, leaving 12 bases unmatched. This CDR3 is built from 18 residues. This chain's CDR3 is CASSLAPRLAGGHHEQFF. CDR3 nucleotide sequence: TGTGCCAGCAGCTTAGCCCCTAGGCTAGCGGGAGGGCATCATGAGCAGTTCTTC. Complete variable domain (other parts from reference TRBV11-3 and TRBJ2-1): EAGVVQSPRYKIIEKKQPVAFWCNPISGHNTLYWYLQNLGQGPELLIRYENEEAVDDSQLPKDRFSAERLKGVDSTLKIQPAELGDSAVYLCASSLAPRLAGGHHEQFFGPGTRLTVL.

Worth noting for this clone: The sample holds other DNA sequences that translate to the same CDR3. CDR3 sequence reads: CASRRTGRTDTQYF. CDR3 sequence (DNA): TGTGCCAGCAGGCGGACTGGACGCACAGATACGCAGTATTTT. The chain joins TRBV2 to TRBJ2-3; D is possibly TRBD2 (5 bases). From germline, CDR1 is SNHLY and CDR2 FYNNEI. This CDR3 is 14 amino acids long. V was pared by 6 bases and J by 1 base, with 11 bases between.

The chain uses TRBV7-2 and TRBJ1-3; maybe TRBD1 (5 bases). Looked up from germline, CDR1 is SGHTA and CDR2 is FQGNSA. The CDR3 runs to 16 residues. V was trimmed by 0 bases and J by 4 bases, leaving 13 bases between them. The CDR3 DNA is TGTGCCAGCAGCTTAGCGGGTCCAGGGTCCGGAAACACCATATATTTT. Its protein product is CASSLAGPGSGNTIYF.

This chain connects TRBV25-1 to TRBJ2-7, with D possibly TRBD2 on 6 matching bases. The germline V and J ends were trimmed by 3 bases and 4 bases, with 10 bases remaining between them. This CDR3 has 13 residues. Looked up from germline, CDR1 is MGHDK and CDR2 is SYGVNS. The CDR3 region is CASSDGGGYEQYF. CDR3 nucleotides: TGTGCCAGCAGTGACGGGGGAGGTTACGAGCAGTACTTC.

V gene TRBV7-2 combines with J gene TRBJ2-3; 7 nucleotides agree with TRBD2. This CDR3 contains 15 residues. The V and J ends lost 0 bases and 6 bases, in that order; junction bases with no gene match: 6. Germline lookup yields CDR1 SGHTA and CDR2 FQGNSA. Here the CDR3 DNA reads TGTGCCAGCAGCTTAGCGAGACTAGCACACGATACGCAGTATTTT. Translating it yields CASSLARLAHDTQYF.

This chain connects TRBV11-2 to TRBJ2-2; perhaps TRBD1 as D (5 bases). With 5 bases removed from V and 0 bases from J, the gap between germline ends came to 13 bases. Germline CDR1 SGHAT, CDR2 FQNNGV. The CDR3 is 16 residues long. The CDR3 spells CASSLGHFPNTGELFF. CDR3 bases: TGTGCCAGCAGCCTAGGACACTTTCCGAACACCGGGGAGCTGTTTTTT.

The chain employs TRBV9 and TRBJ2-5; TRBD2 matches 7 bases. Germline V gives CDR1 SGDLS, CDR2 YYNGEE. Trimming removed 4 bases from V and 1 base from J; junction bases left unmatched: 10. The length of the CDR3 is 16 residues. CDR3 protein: CASSFTGGRPQETQYF. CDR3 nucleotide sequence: TGTGCCAGCAGCTTCACGGGGGGACGGCCCCAAGAGACCCAGTACTTC. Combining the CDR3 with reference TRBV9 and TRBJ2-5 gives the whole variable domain DSGVTQTPKHLITATGQRVTLRCSPRSGDLSVYWYQQSLDQGLQFLIQYYNGEERAKGNILERFSAQQFPDLHSELNLSSLELGDSALYFCASSFTGGRPQETQYFGPGTRLLVL.

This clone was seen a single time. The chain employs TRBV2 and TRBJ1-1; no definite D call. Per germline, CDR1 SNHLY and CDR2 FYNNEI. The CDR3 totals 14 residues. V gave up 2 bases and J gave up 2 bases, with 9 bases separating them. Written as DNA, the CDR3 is TGTGCCAGCAGTGAAATCCTGAGCAACACTGAAGCTTTCTTT. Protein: CASSEILSNTEAFF. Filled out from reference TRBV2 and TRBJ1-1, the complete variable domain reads EPEVTQTPSHQVTQMGQEVILRCVPISNHLYFYWYRQILGQKVEFLVSFYNNEISEKSEIFDDQFSVERPDGSNFTLKIRSTKLEDSAMYFCASSEILSNTEAFFGQGTRLTVV.

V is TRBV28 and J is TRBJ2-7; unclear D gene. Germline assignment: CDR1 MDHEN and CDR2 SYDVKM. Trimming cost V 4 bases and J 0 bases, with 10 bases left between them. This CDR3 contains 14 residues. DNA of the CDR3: TGTGCCAGCAGTTCGAGTTTTAGCTCCTACGAGCAGTACTTC. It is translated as CASSSSFSSYEQYF.

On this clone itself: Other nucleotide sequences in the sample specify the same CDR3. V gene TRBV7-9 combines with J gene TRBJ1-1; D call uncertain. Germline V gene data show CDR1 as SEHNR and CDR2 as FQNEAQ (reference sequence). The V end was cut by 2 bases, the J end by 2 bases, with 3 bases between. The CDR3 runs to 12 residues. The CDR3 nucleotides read TGTGCCAGCAGCTTACAAAACACTGAAGCTTTCTTT. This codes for CASSLQNTEAFF.

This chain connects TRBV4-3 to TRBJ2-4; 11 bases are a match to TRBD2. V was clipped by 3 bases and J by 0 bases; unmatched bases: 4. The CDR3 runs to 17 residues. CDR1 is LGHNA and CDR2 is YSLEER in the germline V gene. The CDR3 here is CASSQISGGVAKNIQYF. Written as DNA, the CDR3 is TGCGCCAGCAGCCAGATTAGCGGGGGGGTAGCCAAAAACATTCAGTACTTC.

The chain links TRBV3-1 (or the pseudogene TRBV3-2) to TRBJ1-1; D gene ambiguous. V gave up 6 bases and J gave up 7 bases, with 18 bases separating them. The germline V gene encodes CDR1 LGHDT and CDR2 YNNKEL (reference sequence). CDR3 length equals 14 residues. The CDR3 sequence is CASSPRSGIGEAFF. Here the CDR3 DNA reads TGTGCCAGCAGTCCCAGGTCGGGAATCGGTGAAGCTTTCTTT.

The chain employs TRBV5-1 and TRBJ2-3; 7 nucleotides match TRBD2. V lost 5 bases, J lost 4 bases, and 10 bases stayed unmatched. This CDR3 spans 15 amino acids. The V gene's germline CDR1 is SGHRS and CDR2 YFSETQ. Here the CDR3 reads CASRPTGGASDTQYF. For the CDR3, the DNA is TGCGCCAGCAGGCCTACGGGGGGAGCATCAGATACGCAGTATTTT.

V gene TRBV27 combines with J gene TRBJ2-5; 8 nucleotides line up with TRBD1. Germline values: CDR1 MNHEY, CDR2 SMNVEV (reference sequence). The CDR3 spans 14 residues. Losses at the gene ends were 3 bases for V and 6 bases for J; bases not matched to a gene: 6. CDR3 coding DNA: TGTGCCAGCAGTTTCTCAGGGGGCGCAAAGACCCAGTACTTC. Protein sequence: CASSFSGGAKTQYF.

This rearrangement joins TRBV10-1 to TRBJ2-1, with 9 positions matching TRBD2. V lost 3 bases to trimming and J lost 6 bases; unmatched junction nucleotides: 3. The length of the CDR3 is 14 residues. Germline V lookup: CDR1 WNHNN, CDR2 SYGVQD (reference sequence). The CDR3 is CASSEASGVNEQFF. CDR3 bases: TGCGCCAGCAGTGAAGCTAGCGGGGTCAATGAGCAGTTCTTC.

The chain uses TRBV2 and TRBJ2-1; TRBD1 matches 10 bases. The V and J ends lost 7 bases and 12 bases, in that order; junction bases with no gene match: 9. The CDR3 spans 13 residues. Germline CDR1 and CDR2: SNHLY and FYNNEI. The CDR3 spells CASILGQGGGQFF. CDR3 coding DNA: TGTGCCAGCATCCTAGGACAGGGGGGAGGGCAGTTCTTC.

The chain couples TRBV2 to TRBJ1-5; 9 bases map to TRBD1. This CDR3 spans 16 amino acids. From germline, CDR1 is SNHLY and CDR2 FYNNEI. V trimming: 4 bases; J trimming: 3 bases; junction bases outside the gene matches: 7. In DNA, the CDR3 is TGTGCCAGCAGTGGCTACAGGGGGCTGGACAATCAGCCCCAGCATTTT. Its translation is CASSGYRGLDNQPQHF. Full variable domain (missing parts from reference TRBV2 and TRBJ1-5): EPEVTQTPSHQVTQMGQEVILRCVPISNHLYFYWYRQILGQKVEFLVSFYNNEISEKSEIFDDQFSVERPDGSNFTLKIRSTKLEDSAMYFCASSGYRGLDNQPQHFGDGTRLSIL.